These 13 T cell receptor beta chains were sequenced from one sample in a study of blood T cell repertoires in COVID-19. Using immunoSEQ multiplex PCR, the repertoire was profiled, and TCRdb retains in-frame clones only, with some absent. The table shows 65,000 to 95,000 clones, with roughly 80% occurring only once. Sequencing was performed on peripheral blood. The receptors derive from a woman aged 40 to 50 with active or convalescent COVID-19.

This clone was detected once. The J gene is TRBJ1-2, the V gene TRBV30, with D tentatively TRBD1 (6 bases). CDR3 length: 13 amino acids. V lost 4 bases and J lost 4, with 13 bases in between. Germline CDR1 GTSNPN, CDR2 SVGIG (reference sequence). The CDR3 bases are TGTGCCTGGATCGATAGGGGGACCTATGGCTACACCTTC. It encodes CAWIDRGTYGYTF.

The V call is TRBV28, the J call TRBJ1-3; no reliable D call. Per germline, CDR1 MDHEN and CDR2 SYDVKM. The CDR3 loop spans 16 amino acids. Trimming shortened V by 1 base and J by 0 bases, and 10 bases separated the two germline ends. In DNA form, the CDR3 reads TGTGCCAGCAGTTTATCTGGTTGGAGCTCTGGAAACACCATATATTTT. The encoded protein is CASSLSGWSSGNTIYF.

The chain couples TRBV5-5 to TRBJ2-3; perhaps TRBD2 as D (5 bases). Between the trimmed V and J ends, which lost 2 bases and 2 bases, there was a span of 9 bases. The CDR3 extends over 14 amino acids. Germline values: CDR1 SGHKS, CDR2 YYEKEE (reference sequence). The DNA for the CDR3 is TGTGCCAGCAGCTTAGACTATAACACAGATACGCAGTATTTT. Protein: CASSLDYNTDTQYF. Combining the CDR3 with reference TRBV5-5 and TRBJ2-3 gives the whole variable domain DAGVTQSPTHLIKTRGQQVTLRCSPISGHKSVSWYQQVLGQGPQFIFQYYEKEERGRGNFPDRFSARQFPNYSSELNVNALLLGDSALYLCASSLDYNTDTQYFGPGTRLTVL.

The chain is built from TRBV18 and TRBJ1-1; TRBD1 matches at 9 bases. CDR1 is KGHSH, CDR2 LQKENI, per germline. Trimming at V came to 0 bases and at J to 8 bases, leaving 4 bases not matched to a gene. The CDR3 length is 14 residues. The CDR3 DNA is TGTGCCAGCTCACCACCGGGGGACAGGGCAGAAGCTTTCTTT. This encodes CASSPPGDRAEAFF. The entire variable domain, with the rest obtained from reference TRBV18 and TRBJ1-1, is as follows: NAGVMQNPRHLVRRRGQEARLRCSPMKGHSHVYWYRQLPEEGLKFMVYLQKENIIDESGMPKERFSAEFPKEGPSILRIQQVVRGDSAAYFCASSPPGDRAEAFFGQGTRLTVV.

The chain links TRBV27 to TRBJ1-2; TRBD1 aligns across 9 bases. J was trimmed by 3 bases and V by 6 bases; bases with no gene match: 8. The CDR3 spans 15 residues. Germline V gene lookup returns CDR1 MNHEY and CDR2 SMNVEV (reference sequence). CDR3 protein: CASRPGQGFYYGYTF. The CDR3 DNA is TGTGCCAGCAGGCCGGGACAGGGCTTTTACTATGGCTACACCTTC.

This chain joins TRBV10-3 and TRBJ2-1, with 10 bases matching TRBD2. The CDR3 covers 16 residues. Germline trimming cut 2 bases from V and 5 bases from J; bases unmatched to any gene: 6. From germline, CDR1 is ENHRY and CDR2 SYGVKD. The CDR3 protein is CAISELLAGPHNEQFF. The CDR3, as DNA: TGTGCCATCAGTGAGCTACTAGCGGGGCCCCACAATGAGCAGTTCTTC.

This clone was recorded once. The rearrangement links TRBV2 to TRBJ2-5, with 10 bases fitting TRBD1. V gave up 2 bases and J gave up 3 bases; unmatched junction bases: 9. Looked up from germline, CDR1 is SNHLY and CDR2 is FYNNEI. The CDR3 contains 17 residues. CDR3 loop: CASSETNAGTGEETQYF. The CDR3 DNA reads as TGTGCCAGCAGTGAAACAAATGCCGGGACAGGGGAAGAGACCCAGTACTTC.

This sequence joins TRBV11-2 and TRBJ1-1; no clear D gene. The germline V gene has CDR1 SGHAT and CDR2 FQNNGV. The CDR3 totals 14 residues. Trimming shortened V by 5 bases and J by 0 bases, and 10 bases separated the two germline ends. CDR3 protein: CASSPQVMNTEAFF. The DNA of the CDR3 is TGTGCCAGCAGCCCCCAGGTTATGAACACTGAAGCTTTCTTT.

The DNA of the CDR3 is TGTGCCAGCCCCCCATCGGGACTAGCCCCATACGAGCAGTACTTC. Its translation: CASPPSGLAPYEQYF. V is TRBV28 and J is TRBJ2-7; 9 bases map to TRBD2. The CDR3 is 15 amino acids. Germline values: CDR1 MDHEN, CDR2 SYDVKM. J gave up 4 bases and V 8 bases, and 12 bases lay outside the gene matches.

DNA of the CDR3: TGTGCCAGCAGCTTAGCCGGGACAGGGTTTTTCGAGCAGTACTTC. Amino acid sequence: CASSLAGTGFFEQYF. The genes are TRBV13 and TRBJ2-7; TRBD1 matches 9 bases. The CDR3 spans 15 residues. Germline CDR1 reads PRHDT; CDR2 reads FYEKMQ (reference sequence). V lost 1 base to trimming and J lost 6 bases; unmatched junction nucleotides: 7.

The chain joins TRBV7-2 to TRBJ1-1; 7 bases agree with TRBD1. Germline V gene data show CDR1 as SGHTA and CDR2 as FQGNSA. The J segment lost 1 base and the V segment lost 1 base, leaving 0 bases of the junction unmatched. The CDR3 covers 14 residues. In DNA form, the CDR3 reads TGTGCCAGCAGCTTAGGGACAGGGAACACTGAAGCTTTCTTT. Its protein is CASSLGTGNTEAFF.

The CDR3 coding sequence is TGTGCCAGCACCCTCCGGAACAGGCTCCAAGAGACCCAGTACTTC. It codes for CASTLRNRLQETQYF. The chain combines TRBV27 with TRBJ2-5; possible D gene TRBD1, 5 bases. V was pared by 7 bases and J by 1 base, with 16 bases between. The CDR3 is made up of 15 amino acids. Germline lookup yields CDR1 MNHEY and CDR2 SMNVEV (reference sequence).

The chain combines TRBV30 with TRBJ1-1; no clear D. V was clipped by 0 bases and J by 3 bases, with 8 bases between them. The length of the CDR3 is 13 residues. Germline V CDR1 and CDR2: GTSNPN, SVGIG (reference sequence). The CDR3 DNA follows: TGTGCCTGGAGTGTTGGGCAGTACACTGAAGCTTTCTTT. Translated, it gives CAWSVGQYTEAFF.